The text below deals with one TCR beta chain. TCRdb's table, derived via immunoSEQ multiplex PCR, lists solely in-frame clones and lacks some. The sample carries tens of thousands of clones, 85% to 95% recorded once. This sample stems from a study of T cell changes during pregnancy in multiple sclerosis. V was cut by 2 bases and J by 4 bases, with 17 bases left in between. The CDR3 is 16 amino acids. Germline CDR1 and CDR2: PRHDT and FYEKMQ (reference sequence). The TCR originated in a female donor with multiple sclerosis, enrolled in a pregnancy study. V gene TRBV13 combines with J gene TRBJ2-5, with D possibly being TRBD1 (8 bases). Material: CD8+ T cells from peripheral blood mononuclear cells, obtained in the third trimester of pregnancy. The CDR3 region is CASSLKGTGGGETQYF. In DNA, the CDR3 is TGTGCCAGCAGCTTAAAAGGAACAGGGGGGGGAGAGACCCAGTACTTC. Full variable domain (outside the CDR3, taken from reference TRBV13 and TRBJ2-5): AAGVIQSPRHLIKEKRETATLKCYPIPRHDTVYWYQQGPGQDPQFLISFYEKMQSDKGSIPDRFSAQQFSDYHSELNMSSLELGDSALYFCASSLKGTGGGETQYFGPGTRLLVL.